These T cell receptor beta chains were read from a single sample in a study of T cell repertoires in cytomegalovirus infection. No antigen has been assigned to these receptors. TCRdb analysed the reads with MiXCR anew, one entry per CDR3 protein. The sample has about 920,000 distinct CDR3 sequences, less than 40% seen once. The sequences come from cultured CD8+ T cells from PBMCs, collected from culture after CMV antigen stimulation. All receptors derive from a human donor in good health (CMV status not recorded). Some clones in this sample may be carry-over from other donors' samples. CDR3s leave out the opening cysteine and the closing phenylalanine or tryptophan.

>TRBV4-1
ASSHHPPTEAF
>TRBV12-3/TRBV12-4
ASAIRTGQREKLF
>TRBV29-1
SVEQGSEKLF
>TRBV4-1
ASSPGTGTNYEQY
>TRBV28
ASSFSPVGTGGIDTQY
>TRBV15
ATSRGSYKGRIPNQPQH
>TRBV7-9
ASRAQGPLPYNEQF
>TRBV25-1
ASSEFRGQGPDGYT
>TRBV5-6
ASSLEVSEAF
>TRBV29-1
SVGRENEQF
>TRBV15
ATSRDKSWGQFIHTDTQY
>TRBV19
ASSSFGTASSYEQY
>TRBV12-3/TRBV12-4
ASSPGGGAGELF